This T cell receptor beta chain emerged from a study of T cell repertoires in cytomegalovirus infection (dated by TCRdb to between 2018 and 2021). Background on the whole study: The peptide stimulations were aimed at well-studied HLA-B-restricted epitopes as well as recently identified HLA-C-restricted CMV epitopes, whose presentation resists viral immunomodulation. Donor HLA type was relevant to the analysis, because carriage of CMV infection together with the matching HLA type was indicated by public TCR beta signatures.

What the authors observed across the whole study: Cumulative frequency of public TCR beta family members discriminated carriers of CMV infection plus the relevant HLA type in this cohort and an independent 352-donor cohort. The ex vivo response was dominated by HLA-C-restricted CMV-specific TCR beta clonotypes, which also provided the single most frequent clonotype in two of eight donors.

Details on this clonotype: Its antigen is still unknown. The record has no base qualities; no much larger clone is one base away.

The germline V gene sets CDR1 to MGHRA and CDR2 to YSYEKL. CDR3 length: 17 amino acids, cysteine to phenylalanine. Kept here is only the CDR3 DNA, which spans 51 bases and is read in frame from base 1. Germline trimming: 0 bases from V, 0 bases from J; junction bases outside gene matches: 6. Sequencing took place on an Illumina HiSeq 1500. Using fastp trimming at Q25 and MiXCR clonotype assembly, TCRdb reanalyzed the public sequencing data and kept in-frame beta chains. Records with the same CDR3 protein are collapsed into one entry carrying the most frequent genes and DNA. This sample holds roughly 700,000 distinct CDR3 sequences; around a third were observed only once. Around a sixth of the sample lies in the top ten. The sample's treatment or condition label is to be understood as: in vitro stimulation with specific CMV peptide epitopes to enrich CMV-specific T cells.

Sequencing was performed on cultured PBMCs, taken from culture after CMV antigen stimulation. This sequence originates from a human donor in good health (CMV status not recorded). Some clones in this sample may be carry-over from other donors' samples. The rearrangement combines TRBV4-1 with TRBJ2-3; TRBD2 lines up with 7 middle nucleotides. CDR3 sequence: CASSQDTAGVSTDTQYF. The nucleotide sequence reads TGCGCCAGCAGCCAAGATACGGCGGGGGTTAGCACAGATACGCAGTATTTT.